This is a list of T cell receptor beta chains from one sample in a study of CD4 T cell repertoires in COVID-19. TCRdb keeps only in-frame clones here, not all; method: immunoSEQ multiplex PCR. The data contain under 30,000 clones, about 93% of them singletons. Sequencing used circulating follicular helper CD4+ T cells (cTfh) from blood, obtained before the COVID-19 pandemic. The receptor source for this set is a human donor who had COVID-19. Both conserved end residues are part of each CDR3. D genes are given only for firm matches. A row's size may be missing; if present it is once, few, many or a size class.

j_call | clone_size | v_call | d_call | cdr3_aa | cdr3_nt
TRBJ2-4 | . | TRBV7-2 | TRBD2 | CASSLGASGNGKNIQYF | TGTGCCAGCAGCTTAGGGGCTAGCGGGAATGGCAAAAACATTCAGTACTTC
TRBJ1-5 | . | TRBV6-5 | TRBD1 | CASSRDRGQDQPQHF | TGTGCCAGCAGTAGGGACAGGGGGCAAGATCAGCCCCAGCATTTT
TRBJ1-2 | . | TRBV7-3 | TRBD1 | CASSTRTGEGGGYTF | TGTGCCAGCAGCACCCGGACAGGGGAAGGGGGTGGCTACACCTTC
TRBJ2-5 | . | TRBV5-1 | TRBD2 | CASVRAGGSETQYF | TGCGCCAGCGTCAGAGCGGGAGGGAGTGAGACCCAGTACTTC
TRBJ2-6 | . | TRBV6-4 | . | CASSAQGSGANVLTF | TGTGCCAGCAGTGCGCAGGGGTCTGGGGCCAACGTCCTGACTTTC
TRBJ2-3 | . | TRBV5-1 | TRBD2 | CASSPGASGRVTDTQYF | TGCGCCAGCAGCCCAGGGGCTAGCGGGAGGGTCACAGATACGCAGTATTTT
TRBJ2-2 | . | TRBV9 | TRBD2 | CASSVTSGSGGELFF | TGTGCCAGCAGCGTTACTAGCGGGAGTGGCGGGGAGCTGTTTTTT
TRBJ2-1 | . | TRBV6-5 | TRBD2 | CASRPTGTGGDEQFF | TGTGCCAGCAGGCCCACCGGGACTGGGGGGGATGAGCAGTTCTTC
TRBJ2-7 | . | TRBV2 | . | CASSFSSYEQYF | TGTGCCAGCAGTTTCAGCTCCTACGAGCAGTACTTC
TRBJ2-7 | . | TRBV11-2 | . | CASSNNRLSYEQYF | TGTGCCAGCAGCAATAACAGGTTATCCTACGAGCAGTACTTC
TRBJ2-7 | . | TRBV6-5 | . | CASTPPSGEQYF | TGTGCCAGCACCCCGCCATCCGGCGAGCAGTACTTC
TRBJ1-1 | . | TRBV29-1 | TRBD1 | CSVDQGDLGAFF | TGCAGCGTGGACCAGGGGGATCTGGGGGCTTTCTTT
TRBJ2-7 | . | TRBV6-1 | . | CASSEYFDRKYEQYF | TGTGCCAGCAGTGAATATTTCGACAGAAAATACGAGCAGTACTTC
TRBJ1-2 | once | TRBV6-4 | TRBD1 | CASRPEGTGISGYTF | TGTGCCAGCAGGCCCGAGGGGACAGGGATCTCTGGCTACACCTTC
TRBJ2-6 | . | TRBV7-3 | . | CASSTRQRLQSRANVLTF | TGTGCCAGCAGCACTAGGCAACGCTTACAAAGTCGGGCCAACGTCCTGACTTTC
TRBJ1-1 | . | TRBV2 | . | CASSVGRDTEAFF | TGTGCCAGCAGTGTGGGGAGGGACACTGAAGCTTTCTTT
TRBJ2-6 | once | TRBV9 | . | CASSVGGTVNSGANVLTF | TGTGCCAGCAGCGTAGGCGGGACAGTAAACTCTGGGGCCAACGTCCTGACTTTC
TRBJ1-4 | once | TRBV2 | . | CASTHSPGGAPPFF | TGTGCCAGTACCCACTCCCCCGGGGGGGCCCCTCCGTTTTTT